This T cell receptor (beta chain) was sequenced in a study of blood T cell repertoires in COVID-19. The V end lost 7 bases, the J end lost 10 bases, and 13 bases lay between the germline ends. This CDR3 has 12 amino acids. Germline-derived CDR1 and CDR2 are MNHEY and SVGAGI. Repertoires were generated with immunoSEQ multiplex PCR, while TCRdb's copy carries only in-frame clones and drops some. The data contain some 170,000 clones, roughly 87% of them singletons. The specimen was PBMCs or T cells enriched from blood (not recorded which). The V gene is TRBV6-5, the J gene TRBJ1-4, with D possibly matching TRBD1 (5 bases). The clonotype was recovered from a human donor with acute COVID-19. The donor label of this sample is uncertain. The CDR3 reads CASTPGLAKLFF. CDR3 nucleotide sequence: TGTGCCAGCACCCCGGGACTTGCAAAACTGTTTTTT.